This is a list of T cell receptor beta chains from one sample in a study of blood T cell repertoires in COVID-19. Method: immunoSEQ multiplex PCR; TCRdb's copy keeps in-frame clones and lacks some. The sample carries under 300,000 clones, approximately 85% recorded once. Sequencing was performed on PBMCs or T cells enriched from blood (not recorded which). These receptors all stem from a woman aged 45 to 65 who had recovered from COVID-19. Both conserved end residues are part of each CDR3. D genes are given only for firm matches. Some rows have no size entry. The others give once, few or many, or a class for an expanded clone.

clone_size j_call v_call d_call cdr3_nt cdr3_aa
. TRBJ2-5 TRBV7-9 . TGTGCCAGCAGCTTAGCGACACCCCGGGGGGAGACCCAGTACTTC CASSLATPRGETQYF
. TRBJ2-1 TRBV7-9 TRBD2 TGTGCCAGCAGCTTATCTGCGGGAGCGAGTGAGCAGTTCTTC CASSLSAGASEQFF
. TRBJ1-2 TRBV13 TRBD1 TGTGCCAGCAGCTTAGGCCGAAGGACAGGAGGCGGCTACACCTTC CASSLGRRTGGGYTF
. TRBJ1-6 TRBV5-6 TRBD1 TGTGCCAGCAGCCGGGACAGGGCGGGCTATAATTCACCCCTCCACTTT CASSRDRAGYNSPLHF
. TRBJ1-1 TRBV30 . TGTGCCTGGAGTGAGGGCAGGCGGAGGGCTGAAGCTTTCTTT CAWSEGRRRAEAFF
. TRBJ1-6 TRBV14 . TGTGCCAGCAGCCAAGAAGGGGTTTCGAGTCGCCCCCTCCACTTT CASSQEGVSSRPLHF
. TRBJ1-1 TRBV18 . TGTGCCAGCTCTTATCTGGGCGCAATGAACACTGAAGCTTTCTTT CASSYLGAMNTEAFF
. TRBJ1-5 TRBV29-1 TRBD1 TGCAGCGTTATCTCTTGGGGTTACAGGGGGTGTTTGTCGCGGCATCAGCCCCAGCATTTT CSVISWGYRGCLSRHQPQHF
. TRBJ1-2 TRBV25-1 . TGTGCCAGCAGTGAATATCAGGGCACGGGCTATGGCTACACCTTC CASSEYQGTGYGYTF
. TRBJ2-7 TRBV15 TRBD2 TGTGCCACCAGTACTAGCGGGGGTCACGAGCAGTACTTC CATSTSGGHEQYF
. TRBJ1-6 TRBV28 . TGTGCCAGCGACTCACACAGACAGACGATTTCACCCCTCCACTTT CASDSHRQTISPLHF
. TRBJ2-3 TRBV7-9 TRBD2 TGTGCCAGCAGCCGACCCGTGGGAGCGGGAGAGACAGATACGCAGTATTTT CASSRPVGAGETDTQYF
. TRBJ2-1 TRBV11-3 . TGTGCCAGCAGCGCTAGGGCAGCGGAGTTGAATGAGCAGTTCTTC CASSARAAELNEQFF
. TRBJ2-7 TRBV5-1 TRBD2 TGCGCCAGCAGCTTGGTTCTAGCGGGGACCTACGAGCAGTACTTC CASSLVLAGTYEQYF
. TRBJ2-7 TRBV3-1/TRBV3-2 TRBD1 TGTGCCAGCAGCCAAGATAAGAGGGGGCACCACGAGCAGTACTTC CASSQDKRGHHEQYF
. TRBJ2-7 TRBV5-1 TRBD1 TGCGCCAGCAGCATAATCCCGGGACAGGAGAACGAGCAGTACTTC CASSIIPGQENEQYF
. TRBJ2-1 TRBV27 . TGTGCCAGCCATAGCGGTATCAATGAGCAGTTCTTC CASHSGINEQFF
. TRBJ1-2 TRBV29-1 . TGCAGCGTTTCACCCGACATCTATGGCTACACCTTC CSVSPDIYGYTF
. TRBJ2-3 TRBV30 . TGTGCCGGTGAGGGGCTAGCGACAGATACGCAGTATTTT CAGEGLATDTQYF
few TRBJ1-5 TRBV6-5 . TGTGCCAGCAGTTACTCAGGAGATAGCAATCAGCCCCAGCATTTT CASSYSGDSNQPQHF
. TRBJ2-7 TRBV6-2/TRBV6-3 . TGTGCCAGCAGTTACCCAATTAGGGGGCTAGCGAGAAACGAGCAGTACTTC CASSYPIRGLARNEQYF
. TRBJ2-1 TRBV28 . TGTGCCAGCAGTCTACCCGGGGGTGGGCAGTTCTTC CASSLPGGGQFF
. TRBJ2-2 TRBV19 . TGTGCCAGTAGTATAATCCCACGACAGTCCGGGGAGCTGTTTTTT CASSIIPRQSGELFF
. TRBJ1-2 TRBV6-1 . TGTGCCAGCAGTGACTTGGCCTTGGGATCGGAGACAGGAAAATATGGCTACACCTTC CASSDLALGSETGKYGYTF
. TRBJ2-7 TRBV29-1 . TGCAGCGTTGAAACAGGTGACGAGCAGTACTTC CSVETGDEQYF
once TRBJ2-3 TRBV7-8 TRBD2 TGTGCCAGCAGGGGACTAGCGGGAACAGATACGCAGTATTTT CASRGLAGTDTQYF
. TRBJ2-7 TRBV19 TRBD2 TGTGCCAGTAGTAAACGCGCCGGGACTAGCGGGAATAGCCACGAGCAGTACTTC CASSKRAGTSGNSHEQYF
. TRBJ2-1 TRBV28 . TGTGCCAGCAAGGGGAAGAGCTCCTACAATGAGCAGTTCTTC CASKGKSSYNEQFF
. TRBJ1-1 TRBV7-9 . TGTGCCAGCAGCCCAGGGAATCAGAACACTGAAGCTTTCTTT CASSPGNQNTEAFF
. TRBJ1-1 TRBV3-1/TRBV3-2 . TGTGCCAGCAGCCCACTAATTGCCACTGAAGCTTTCTTT CASSPLIATEAFF
. TRBJ1-1 TRBV2 TRBD1 TGTGCCAGCAGACGACAGGGAACTGAAGCTTTCTTT CASRRQGTEAFF
. TRBJ1-5 TRBV19 TRBD1 TGTGCCAGTAGTATTCGAACAGGGGTGGGTCAGCCCCAGCATTTT CASSIRTGVGQPQHF
. TRBJ2-6 TRBV11-2 TRBD2 TGTGCCAGCAGCTTAGTCTGGCTAGCGGGGAGCTCTGGGGCCAACGTCCTGACTTTC CASSLVWLAGSSGANVLTF
few TRBJ2-1 TRBV5-1 TRBD2 TGCGCCAGCAGCCTTGGGACTAGCGGGAACAATGAGCAGTTCTTC CASSLGTSGNNEQFF
. TRBJ2-5 TRBV5-1 . TGCGCCAGCAGCTCGGTGCGGGTCCCAGAGACCCAGTACTTC CASSSVRVPETQYF
. TRBJ2-7 TRBV23-1 . TGCGCCAGCCCCTATGGAGGAACCCACGAGCAGTACTTC CASPYGGTHEQYF
. TRBJ2-7 TRBV2 . TGTGCCAGCACCCAGGATAGCGGCTCCTACGAGCAGTACTTC CASTQDSGSYEQYF
few TRBJ1-1 TRBV3-1/TRBV3-2 TRBD1 TGTGCCAGCAGCCGCAGCAGGGGGACCCTGGGCACTGAAGCTTTCTTT CASSRSRGTLGTEAFF
. TRBJ2-3 TRBV10-3 TRBD2 TGTGCCATCAGTGAGCTAGCGGGAGGGATCGATACGCAGTATTTT CAISELAGGIDTQYF
. TRBJ2-1 TRBV3-1/TRBV3-2 . TGTGCCAGCAGCCAAGCCGGGGAAGGACTCTGGGTGGAGCAGTTCTTC CASSQAGEGLWVEQFF